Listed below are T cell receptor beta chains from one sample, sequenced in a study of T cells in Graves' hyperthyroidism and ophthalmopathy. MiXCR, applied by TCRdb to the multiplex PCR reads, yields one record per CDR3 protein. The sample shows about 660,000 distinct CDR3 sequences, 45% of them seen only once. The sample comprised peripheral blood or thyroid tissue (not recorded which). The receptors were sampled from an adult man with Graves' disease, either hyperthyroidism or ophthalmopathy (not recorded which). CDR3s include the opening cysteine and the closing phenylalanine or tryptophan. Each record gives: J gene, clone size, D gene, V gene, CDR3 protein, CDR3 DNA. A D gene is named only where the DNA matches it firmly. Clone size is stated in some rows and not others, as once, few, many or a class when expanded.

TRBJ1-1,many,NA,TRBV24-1,CATTSAQGGEAFF,TGTGCCACCACGTCGGCACAGGGCGGTGAAGCTTTCTTT
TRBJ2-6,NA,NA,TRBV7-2,CASSQDVSISGANVLTF,TGTGCCAGCAGCCAAGATGTCAGTATCTCTGGGGCCAACGTCCTGACTTTC
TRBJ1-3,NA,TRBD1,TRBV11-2,CASSLPGQGDGYTIYF,TGCGCCAGCAGCTTGCCGGGACAGGGAGATGGCTACACCATATATTTT
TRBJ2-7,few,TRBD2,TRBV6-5,CASSEGVSGASYEQYF,TGTGCCAGCAGTGAAGGGGTTAGCGGGGCTTCCTACGAGCAGTACTTC
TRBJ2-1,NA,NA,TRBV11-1,CASSPDWLNEQFF,TGTGCCAGCAGCCCGGACTGGCTCAATGAGCAGTTCTTC
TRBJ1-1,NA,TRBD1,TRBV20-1,CSARAESGTGGVNTEAFF,TGCAGTGCTAGGGCTGAGTCCGGGACAGGGGGCGTGAACACTGAAGCTTTCTTT
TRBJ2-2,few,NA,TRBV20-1,CSARGGLNTYTGELFF,TGCAGTGCTAGAGGGGGACTTAATACTTACACCGGGGAGCTGTTTTTT
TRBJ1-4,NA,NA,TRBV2,CASSRDGRKLFF,TGTGCCAGCAGTAGAGACGGGAGAAAACTGTTTTTT
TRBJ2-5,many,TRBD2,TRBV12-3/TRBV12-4,CASSLRGDLQETQYF,TGTGCCAGCAGTTTGCGGGGGGACCTTCAAGAGACCCAGTACTTC
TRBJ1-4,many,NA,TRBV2,CASARDGLNEKLFF,TGTGCCAGCGCCAGGGATGGCCTTAATGAAAAACTGTTTTTT
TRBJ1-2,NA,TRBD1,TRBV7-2,CASSVTGTVNYGYTF,TGTGCCAGCAGCGTTACCGGGACAGTGAACTATGGCTACACCTTC
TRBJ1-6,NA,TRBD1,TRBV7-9,CASSLAGDSSPLHF,TGTGCCAGCAGCTTAGCCGGGGACAGTTCACCCCTCCACTTT
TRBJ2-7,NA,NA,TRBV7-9,CASSLQEPGEQYF,TGTGCCAGCAGCTTACAGGAGCCTGGTGAGCAGTACTTC
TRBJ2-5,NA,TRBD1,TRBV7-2,CASSWGQGGMETQYF,TGTGCCAGCAGCTGGGGACAGGGGGGCATGGAGACCCAGTACTTC
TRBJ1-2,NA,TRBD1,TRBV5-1,CASRGTGADGYTF,TGTGCCAGCAGAGGAACAGGGGCCGATGGCTACACCTTC
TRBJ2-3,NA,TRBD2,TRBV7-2,CASSLRASGARSTDTQYF,TGTGCCAGCAGCTTACGGGCTAGCGGGGCCCGCAGCACAGATACGCAGTATTTT